A single sample is the source of the 3 T cell receptor beta chains below, sequenced in a study of shared clonotypes between healthy human individuals. Clones were read by immunoSEQ multiplex PCR, and TCRdb kept only the in-frame ones, dropping some. The table records roughly 2.4 million clones, 95% of them present only once. What was sequenced was naive CD4+ T cells sorted from blood. Subset described: CD45RA+ positively selected. The source of these receptors is a man between 18 and 35 years old in good health.

J is TRBJ2-1 and V is TRBV27, with TRBD2 as a possible D gene (5 bases). The V gene's germline CDR1 is MNHEY and CDR2 SMNVEV (reference sequence). This CDR3 is 16 amino acids long. V lost 11 bases, J lost 3 bases, and 23 bases lay in between. The CDR3 bases are TGTGCCTGGTTGAGGGAGCAGCCGGATTACTACAATGAGCAGTTCTTC. Protein sequence: CAWLREQPDYYNEQFF.

With regard to this clone: The same CDR3 arises from other DNA sequences in this sample as well. The chain links TRBV19 to TRBJ1-2; TRBD1 matches 8 bases. J lost 2 bases, V lost 2 bases, and 1 base had no gene match. The CDR3 is 14 amino acids. Germline V CDR1 and CDR2: LNHDA, SQIVND (reference sequence). Written as DNA, the CDR3 is TGTGCCAGTAGTATAACAGGGGGGAACTATGGCTACACCTTC. It is translated as CASSITGGNYGYTF.

The chain uses TRBV2 and TRBJ2-3; D remains unclear. V shed 5 bases and J shed 3 bases, with 21 bases lying between them. The germline V gene has CDR1 SNHLY and CDR2 FYNNEI. This CDR3 is built from 17 residues. The CDR3 bases are TGTGCCAGCAGTACTAACCGCGGTGGTTGGAAGACAGATACGCAGTATTTT. Translating it yields CASSTNRGGWKTDTQYF.